These 29 T cell receptor beta chains originate from one sample sequenced in a study of neurological immune-mediated disorders. MiXCR was run by TCRdb on the 5' RACE reads, yielding one entry per CDR3 protein. The sample records about 57,000 distinct CDR3 sequences, roughly 13% being singletons. The source material was PBMCs. Source of these receptors: a woman aged 55-70 years with HTLV-1-associated myelopathy (HAM/TSP).

This clonotype has ten or more counts. This chain connects TRBV20-1 to TRBJ2-3, with D uncertain. The V gene lost 0 bases and the J gene lost 7 bases, with 20 bases spanning the gap. The CDR3 loop spans 16 amino acids. Germline V gene data show CDR1 as DFQATT and CDR2 as SNEGSKA (reference sequence). This CDR3 reads CSARDSGKVDGNTQYF. The CDR3 DNA follows: TGCAGTGCTAGAGATTCAGGAAAGGTCGATGGAAATACGCAGTATTTT.

In its sample, this clonotype was seen many times. The CDR3, as DNA: TGTGCCAGCATTGAGTTATTCGAAGGGGCTGTGTACTTC. Translating gives CASIELFEGAVYF. The chain has TRBV2 and TRBJ2-7, with D possibly matching TRBD1 (5 bases). Trimming took off 7 bases at V and 12 bases at J, with 22 bases between the two ends. Germline assignment: CDR1 SNHLY and CDR2 FYNNEI. The CDR3 contains 13 residues.

On this clonotype: This may be a read error, as it is one base from a much larger clone. The chain is built from TRBV5-1 and TRBJ1-1, with a possible D match to TRBD1 (6 bases). CDR1 is SGHRS and CDR2 is YFSETQ in the germline V gene. With 1 base removed from V and 1 base from J, the gap between germline ends came to 11 bases. CDR3 length: 15 amino acids. The CDR3 nucleotides are TGCGCCAGCAGCTTGCAGGGGACCGAGAACACTGAAGCTTTCTTT. It yields the protein CASSLQGTENTEAFF.

There are many counts of this clonotype. This chain connects TRBV5-1 to TRBJ2-7; 11 bases agree with TRBD2. CDR3 length: 16 residues. V was clipped by 0 bases and J by 2 bases; unmatched bases: 4. Looked up from germline, CDR1 is SGHRS and CDR2 is YFSETQ. The CDR3 DNA follows: TGCGCCAGCAGCTTGGGAGGGACTAGCGGAACCTACGAGCAGTACTTC. Amino acids: CASSLGGTSGTYEQYF.

Ten or more counts support this clonotype. The genes are TRBV20-1 and TRBJ1-6; D is unresolved. CDR1 and CDR2 (germline): DFQATT, SNEGSKA (reference sequence). Deletions cut 2 bases from V and 5 bases from J, with 16 bases between. The CDR3 has 16 residues. CDR3 in amino acids: CSARLLARTNNSPLHF. The CDR3 coding sequence is TGCAGTGCTAGACTCTTGGCCAGGACCAATAATTCACCCCTCCACTTT.

In its sample, this clonotype was seen many times. The V call is TRBV29-1, the J call TRBJ2-5; D not resolved. The CDR3 runs 12 residues. V lost 2 bases, J lost 2 bases, and 6 bases lay in between. Germline V lookup: CDR1 SQVTM, CDR2 ANQGSEA. CDR3 protein: CSVEYQQETQYF. DNA for the CDR3: TGCAGCGTTGAATATCAACAAGAGACCCAGTACTTC.

This clonotype showed up many times. This chain links TRBV7-2 with TRBJ2-4, with D possibly matching TRBD2 (6 bases). Trimming shortened V by 8 bases and J by 9 bases, and 20 bases separated the two germline ends. Germline-derived CDR1 and CDR2 are SGHTA and FQGNSA. The CDR3 is 14 amino acids. CDR3 loop: CASGRDSKNAIQYF. For the CDR3, the DNA is TGTGCCAGCGGGCGGGACTCTAAAAACGCCATTCAGTACTTC. Filled out from reference TRBV7-2 and TRBJ2-4, the complete variable domain reads GAGVSQSPSNKVTEKGKDVELRCDPISGHTALYWYRQSLGQGLEFLIYFQGNSAPDKSGLPSDRFSAERTGGSVSTLTIQRTQQEDSAVYLCASGRDSKNAIQYFGAGTRLSVL.

At least ten counts were recorded for this clonotype. This sequence joins TRBV27 and TRBJ1-2; TRBD1 agrees at 10 bases. Germline V CDR1 and CDR2: MNHEY, SMNVEV (reference sequence). This CDR3 is built from 14 residues. V gave up 3 bases and J gave up 8 bases; unmatched junction bases: 6. CDR3 nucleotides: TGTGCCAGCAGTTTGGGTGGGACAGGGGAAGGCTACACCTTC. Translation gives CASSLGGTGEGYTF.

This clonotype was picked up many times. The chain combines TRBV5-1 with TRBJ2-1, with D possibly being TRBD2 (6 bases). Germline CDR1 is SGHRS and CDR2 is YFSETQ. The ends were cut back, 0 bases at V and 5 bases at J, with 12 bases in the middle. The CDR3 is made up of 15 amino acids. The CDR3 DNA is TGCGCCAGCAGCTTGGGTTCTAGCGTGAACAATGAGCAGTTCTTC. Protein product: CASSLGSSVNNEQFF.

This clonotype was seen many times. This chain joins TRBV5-1 and TRBJ2-5, with TRBD2 identical over 15 bases. V shed 4 bases, J shed 4 bases, and the junction held 5 bases outside the gene matches. This CDR3 comprises 16 residues. Germline V gene lookup returns CDR1 SGHRS and CDR2 YFSETQ. CDR3 nucleotides: TGCGCCAGCAGCACTCGGACTAGCGGGAGGGGAGAGACCCAGTACTTC. It yields the protein CASSTRTSGRGETQYF. The full variable domain, rest sourced from reference TRBV5-1 and TRBJ2-5, is KAGVTQTPRYLIKTRGQQVTLSCSPISGHRSVSWYQQTPGQGLQFLFEYFSETQRNKGNFPGRFSGRQFSNSRSEMNVSTLELGDSALYLCASSTRTSGRGETQYFGPGTRLLVL.

This clonotype was counted ten times or more. V is TRBV18 and J is TRBJ1-1; D uncertain. The germline gives CDR1 KGHSH, CDR2 LQKENI. V was pared by 6 bases and J by 2 bases, with 10 bases between. The CDR3 loop spans 13 amino acids. This CDR3 reads CASSPLGNTEAFF. DNA for the CDR3: TGTGCCAGCTCGCCGCTGGGAAACACTGAAGCTTTCTTT.

In its sample, this clonotype was seen many times. This rearrangement joins TRBV7-9 to TRBJ2-7; D unclear. The CDR3 spans 14 residues. Per germline, CDR1 SEHNR and CDR2 FQNEAQ (reference sequence). The V and J ends lost 1 base and 4 bases respectively, with 11 bases between them. CDR3 protein: CASSLEIPKYEQYF. CDR3 nucleotides: TGTGCCAGCAGCTTAGAAATACCCAAGTACGAGCAGTACTTC.

In this sample, this clonotype turned up many times. This chain links TRBV5-1 with TRBJ1-6; 11 bases are shared with TRBD1. The CDR3 totals 15 residues. V shed 3 bases, J shed 9 bases, and the junction held 5 bases outside the gene matches. Germline loops: CDR1 SGHRS, CDR2 YFSETQ. The CDR3 nucleotides read TGCGCCAGCAGCTACTGGACAGGGGGCACTTCACCCCTCCACTTT. Encoded protein: CASSYWTGGTSPLHF.

This clonotype was counted ten times or more. The rearrangement links TRBV29-1 to TRBJ2-1; 10 bases align to TRBD2. The J segment lost 5 bases and the V segment lost 5 bases, leaving 15 bases of the junction unmatched. Germline V lookup: CDR1 SQVTM, CDR2 ANQGSEA. The CDR3 is made up of 17 amino acids. CDR3 bases: TGCAGCGTTCCCGTTAGGAGCGGGAGGGCCGAGGACAATGAGCAGTTCTTC. It translates to CSVPVRSGRAEDNEQFF.

This clonotype was detected ten times or more. The chain links TRBV10-3 to TRBJ1-1, with D possibly TRBD1 on 5 matching bases. The germline V gene encodes CDR1 ENHRY and CDR2 SYGVKD. The CDR3 runs to 14 residues. V lost 3 bases and J 1 base, leaving 9 bases between the germline ends. The CDR3 DNA follows: TGTGCCATCAGTGAATTAGGGGCGAACACTGAAGCTTTCTTT. Translation gives CAISELGANTEAFF.

Note on this clonotype: A read error may be the cause here, since a much bigger clone is one base away. This rearrangement joins TRBV2 to TRBJ2-2; D is possibly TRBD2 (6 bases). Germline V CDR1 and CDR2: SNHLY, FYNNEI. Trimming removed 5 bases at V and 2 bases at J, with 12 bases between. The CDR3 extends over 15 amino acids. The CDR3 DNA sequence: TGTGCCAGCAGTCAGGCCGGGAGAAACACCGGGGAGCTGTTTTTT. Amino acid sequence: CASSQAGRNTGELFF.

This chain joins TRBV20-1 and TRBJ1-5; TRBD1 matches 7 bases. J was trimmed by 5 bases and V by 6 bases; bases with no gene match: 7. CDR3 length: 13 residues. Germline-derived CDR1 and CDR2 are DFQATT and SNEGSKA (reference sequence). CDR3 nucleotide sequence: TGCAGTGCGCAGGGGGGGGGCGATCAGCCCCAGCATTTT. This encodes CSAQGGGDQPQHF.

This clonotype was seen a single time. J is TRBJ2-2 and V is TRBV10-3; D gene uncertain. V lost 4 bases, J lost 2 bases, and 8 bases lay in between. Germline V gene lookup returns CDR1 ENHRY and CDR2 SYGVKD. The CDR3 is 14 amino acids. CDR3 sequence (DNA): TGTGCCATCAGTGGCTCTGCAAACACCGGGGAGCTGTTTTTT. Residues: CAISGSANTGELFF.

Concerning this clonotype: A much larger clonotype is one base distant, so this may be a read error. The V gene is TRBV27, the J gene TRBJ2-5, with D maybe TRBD1 (5 bases). From germline, CDR1 is MNHEY and CDR2 SMNVEV (reference sequence). The CDR3 is 15 residues long. The CDR3 region has the DNA TGTGCCAGCAGTTTAACCCGCCAGGGCCAAGAGACCCGGTACTTC. This gives the protein CASSLTRQGQETRYF.

In its sample, this clonotype was seen many times. This chain joins TRBV7-8 and TRBJ1-1; D is possibly TRBD1 (5 bases). V lost 5 bases and J 5 bases, leaving 15 bases between the germline ends. The CDR3 has 14 amino acids. Germline lookup yields CDR1 SGHVS and CDR2 FQNEAQ. For the CDR3, the DNA is TGTGCCAGCAGCCTAAATGGGCGGGGGACTGAAGCTTTCTTT. This gives the protein CASSLNGRGTEAFF.

This clonotype was seen repeatedly, ten times or more. The V call is TRBV7-9, the J call TRBJ2-1; 7 bases are a match to TRBD1. CDR3 length equals 15 residues. Germline CDR1 reads SEHNR; CDR2 reads FQNEAQ (reference sequence). Unmatched junction bases numbered 9, after V lost 5 bases and J lost 5 bases. The CDR3 region is CASSKGTDSNNEQFF. CDR3 in DNA: TGTGCCAGCAGCAAGGGGACAGACTCAAACAATGAGCAGTTCTTC.

This clonotype was observed at least ten times. The chain carries TRBV5-1 and TRBJ1-5, with a tentative D call TRBD1 (5 bases). Trimming shortened V by 4 bases and J by 6 bases, and 17 bases separated the two germline ends. Per germline, CDR1 SGHRS and CDR2 YFSETQ. The CDR3 runs to 15 residues. The CDR3: CASSPSPGVGQPQHF. The CDR3 nucleotides read TGCGCCAGCAGCCCTAGTCCGGGGGTAGGTCAGCCCCAGCATTTT.

The sample holds many counts of this clonotype. This rearrangement joins TRBV5-1 to TRBJ1-1; 7 bases align to TRBD1. Germline V gives CDR1 SGHRS, CDR2 YFSETQ. This CDR3 region has 14 residues. The ends lost 5 bases at V and 5 bases at J; junction bases unmatched: 9. CDR3 in DNA: TGCGCCAGCAGACGACAGGGAGCTGAAACTGAAGCTTTCTTT. This translates into CASRRQGAETEAFF.

A single count supports this clonotype. With a much larger clone just one base away, this may be a read error. This CDR3 reads CASSPSGEGNQPHHF. The CDR3 DNA sequence: TGTGCCAGCTCACCGTCTGGGGAGGGCAATCAGCCCCACCATTTT. The chain carries TRBV18 and TRBJ1-5, with no clear D. Germline V gives CDR1 KGHSH, CDR2 LQKENI. The CDR3 spans 15 residues.

Only a few counts were recorded for this clonotype. This chain joins TRBV19 and TRBJ2-2; 7 nucleotides agree with TRBD1. This CDR3 contains 15 residues. V was pared by 3 bases and J by 0 bases, with 1 base of the junction left unmatched. The germline V gene has CDR1 LNHDA and CDR2 SQIVND (reference sequence). CDR3 in DNA: TGTGCCAGTAGTATCCAGGGGGCGAACACCGGGGAGCTGTTTTTT. As protein: CASSIQGANTGELFF.

Many counts were recorded for this clonotype. The chain couples TRBV5-1 to TRBJ2-1; D may match TRBD1 or TRBD2 (5 bases each). The CDR3 consists of 15 residues. The V gene's germline CDR1 is SGHRS and CDR2 YFSETQ. The ends were cut back, 0 bases at V and 2 bases at J, with 9 bases in the middle. CDR3 sequence reads: CASSLGGTPYNEQFF. Written as DNA, the CDR3 is TGCGCCAGCAGCTTGGGGGGGACCCCCTACAATGAGCAGTTCTTC. The full variable domain, with the rest looked up from reference TRBV5-1 and TRBJ2-1, is KAGVTQTPRYLIKTRGQQVTLSCSPISGHRSVSWYQQTPGQGLQFLFEYFSETQRNKGNFPGRFSGRQFSNSRSEMNVSTLELGDSALYLCASSLGGTPYNEQFFGPGTRLTVL.

This clonotype was seen many times. This chain connects TRBV27 to TRBJ2-2; 8 bases are a match to TRBD1. The V gene end was trimmed by 1 base and the J gene end by 0 bases; junction bases not matched to a gene: 7. Germline loops: CDR1 MNHEY, CDR2 SMNVEV (reference sequence). There are 18 residues in the CDR3. CDR3 bases: TGTGCCAGCAGTTTATGGGACAGGATCTCCGCGAACACCGGGGAGCTGTTTTTT. The encoded protein is CASSLWDRISANTGELFF.

The rearrangement uses TRBV7-6 and TRBJ2-3; 10 bases align to TRBD1. Germline values: CDR1 SGHVS, CDR2 FNYEAQ. The CDR3 loop spans 15 amino acids. The ends lost 3 bases at V and 5 bases at J; junction bases unmatched: 5. The CDR3 protein is CASSLRQGAGDTQYF. Here the CDR3 DNA reads TGTGCCAGCAGCTTGAGACAGGGGGCCGGAGATACGCAGTATTTT.

Ten or more counts support this clonotype. The V gene is TRBV6-5, the J gene TRBJ1-2, with D uncertain. This CDR3 has 13 amino acids. The V end lost 9 bases, the J end lost 2 bases, and 13 bases lay between the germline ends. Germline V gene data show CDR1 as MNHEY and CDR2 as SVGAGI. The CDR3: CASSWTANYGYTF. DNA of the CDR3: TGTGCCAGTTCCTGGACGGCAAACTATGGCTACACCTTC.